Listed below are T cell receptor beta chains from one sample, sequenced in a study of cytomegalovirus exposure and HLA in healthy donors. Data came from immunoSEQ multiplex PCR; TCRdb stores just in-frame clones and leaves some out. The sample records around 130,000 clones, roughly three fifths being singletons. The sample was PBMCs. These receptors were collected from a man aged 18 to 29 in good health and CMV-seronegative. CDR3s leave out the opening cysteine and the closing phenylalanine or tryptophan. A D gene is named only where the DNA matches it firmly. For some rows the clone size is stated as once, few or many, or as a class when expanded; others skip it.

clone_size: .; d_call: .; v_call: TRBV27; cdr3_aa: ASRQGTYEQY
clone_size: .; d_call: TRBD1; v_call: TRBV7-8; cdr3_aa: ASSPRTGSYEQY
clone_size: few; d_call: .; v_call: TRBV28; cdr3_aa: ASSAGVTEAF
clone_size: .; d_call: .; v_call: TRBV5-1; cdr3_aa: ASSLTTGFTEAF
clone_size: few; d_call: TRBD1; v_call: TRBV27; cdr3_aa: ASSAQGPYEQY
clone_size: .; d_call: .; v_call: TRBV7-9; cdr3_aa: ASSLSLTGGYT
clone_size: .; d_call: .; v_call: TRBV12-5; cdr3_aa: ASGLEARGTQY
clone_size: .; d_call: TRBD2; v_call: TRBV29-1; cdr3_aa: SVEASGAITGELF
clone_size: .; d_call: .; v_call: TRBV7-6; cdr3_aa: ASSPRVVGTGELF
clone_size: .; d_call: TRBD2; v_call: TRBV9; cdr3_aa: ASSLRGGSLNEQF
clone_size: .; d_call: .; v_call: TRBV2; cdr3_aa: ASSGPVHWH
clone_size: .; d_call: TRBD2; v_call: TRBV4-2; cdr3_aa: ASSQGLSGGSDEQF
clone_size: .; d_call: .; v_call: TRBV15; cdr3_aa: ATSRGGLRDNEQF
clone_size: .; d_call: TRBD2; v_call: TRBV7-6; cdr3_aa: ASSLLGLAGSNEQY
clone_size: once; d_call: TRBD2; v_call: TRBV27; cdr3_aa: ATQLAGGPPETQY
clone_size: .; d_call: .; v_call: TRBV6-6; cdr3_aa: ASSSSTQNTGELF
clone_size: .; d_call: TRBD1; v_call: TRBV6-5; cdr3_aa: ASARTGVGYT
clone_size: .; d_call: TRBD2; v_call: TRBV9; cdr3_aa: ASSVGPALAGGIGEQF
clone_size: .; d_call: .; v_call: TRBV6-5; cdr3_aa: SSSYGGKSGNTIY
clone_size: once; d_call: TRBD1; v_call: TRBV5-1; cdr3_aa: ASSFGTGRRQETQY
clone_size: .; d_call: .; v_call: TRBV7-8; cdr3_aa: ASSLIQLAGTDTQY
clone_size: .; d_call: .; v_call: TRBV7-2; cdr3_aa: ASSLVVRSGVHEQF
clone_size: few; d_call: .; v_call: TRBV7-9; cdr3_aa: ASSLGAMGQETQY
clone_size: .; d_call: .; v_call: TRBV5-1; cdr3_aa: ASSEDEGTNYEQY